The sequence of this T cell receptor beta chain was determined in a study of identical twins. TCRdb used MiXCR to reprocess the 5' RACE reads, holding one entry per CDR3 protein. The table records hundreds of thousands of distinct CDR3 sequences, about 12% of them present only once. This clonotype was seen at least ten times. The V end lost 4 bases, the J end lost 6 bases, and 20 bases lay between the germline ends. Germline V gives CDR1 SGDLS, CDR2 YYNGEE. The CDR3 spans 15 residues. These records were also assigned to another study, of yellow fever vaccine responses in identical twins.

This TCR was sampled from a woman between 18 and 29 years old in good health. V is TRBV9 and J is TRBJ2-7; D perhaps matches TRBD1 (6 bases). The sample consisted of PBMCs. The CDR3 spells CASSTQDSPAAEQYF. CDR3 bases: TGTGCCAGCAGCACCCAGGACAGCCCTGCGGCCGAGCAGTACTTC.